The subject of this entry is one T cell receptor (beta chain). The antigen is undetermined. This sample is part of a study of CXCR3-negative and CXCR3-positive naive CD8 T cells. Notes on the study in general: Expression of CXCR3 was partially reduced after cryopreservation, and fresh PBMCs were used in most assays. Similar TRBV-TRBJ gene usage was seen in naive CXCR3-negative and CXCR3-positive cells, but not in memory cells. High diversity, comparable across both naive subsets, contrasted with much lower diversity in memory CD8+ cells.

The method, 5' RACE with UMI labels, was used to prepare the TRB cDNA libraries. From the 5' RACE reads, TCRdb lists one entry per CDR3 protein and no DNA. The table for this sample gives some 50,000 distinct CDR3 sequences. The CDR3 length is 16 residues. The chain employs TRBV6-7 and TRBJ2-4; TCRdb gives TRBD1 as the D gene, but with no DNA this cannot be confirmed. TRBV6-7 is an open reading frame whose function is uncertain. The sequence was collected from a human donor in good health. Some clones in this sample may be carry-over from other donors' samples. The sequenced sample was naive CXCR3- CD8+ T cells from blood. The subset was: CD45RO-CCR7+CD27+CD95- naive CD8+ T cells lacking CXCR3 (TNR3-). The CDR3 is CASKRSGNSLKNIQYF.